These T cell receptor beta chains were read from a single sample in a study of T cell repertoires in cytomegalovirus infection. What these receptors recognize is not known. TCRdb reprocessed the reads with MiXCR, giving one entry per CDR3 protein. The sample lists fewer than 650,000 distinct CDR3 sequences; roughly 43% were seen once. The sample consisted of cultured PBMCs, taken from culture after CMV antigen stimulation. The source is a human donor in good health (CMV status not recorded). Some clones in this sample may be carry-over from other donors' samples. The CDR3 runs from the conserved cysteine through the conserved F or W. A D gene is named only where the DNA matches it firmly. The size entry is marked missing in some rows and otherwise reads once, few, many or a size class.

v_call	clone_size	j_call	d_call	cdr3_aa	cdr3_nt
TRBV20-1	few	TRBJ1-5	-	CSCRPSDNQPQHF	TGCAGCTGCAGGCCTTCCGACAATCAGCCCCAGCATTTT
TRBV6-2/TRBV6-3	-	TRBJ2-4	-	CASSRGLAKNIQYF	TGTGCCAGCAGTCGTGGCTTAGCCAAAAACATTCAGTACTTC
TRBV29-1	once	TRBJ2-3	-	CSVEVGDTQYF	TGCAGCGTTGAAGTGGGAGATACGCAGTATTTT
TRBV9	-	TRBJ1-2	-	CASSVEGDRGYTF	TGTGCCAGCAGCGTAGAGGGGGACCGAGGCTACACCTTC
TRBV4-1	-	TRBJ1-6	-	CASSVQTGNSPLHF	TGCGCCAGCAGCGTTCAAACGGGAAATTCACCCCTCCACTTT
TRBV7-2	few	TRBJ1-2	-	CASSLAAAYGYTF	TGTGCCAGCAGCTTAGCGGCCGCCTATGGCTACACCTTC
TRBV7-9	few	TRBJ2-1	TRBD2	CASSGGRAVYNEQFF	TGTGCCAGCAGCGGCGGGAGGGCCGTCTACAATGAGCAGTTCTTC
TRBV12-3/TRBV12-4	few	TRBJ2-2	TRBD2	CASSLRRDYPNGELFF	TGTGCCAGCAGTTTACGCCGGGACTACCCCAACGGGGAGCTGTTTTTT
TRBV2	-	TRBJ2-5	-	CASQRSEETQYF	TGTGCCAGTCAAAGGTCCGAAGAGACCCAGTACTTC
TRBV20-1	-	TRBJ1-1	-	CSAIAGMNTEAFF	TGCAGTGCTATAGCAGGGATGAACACTGAAGCTTTCTTT
TRBV7-2	-	TRBJ2-3	TRBD2	CASSLGTRGDTQYF	TGTGCCAGCAGCTTAGGGACTAGGGGAGATACGCAGTATTTT
TRBV7-2	many	TRBJ1-1	-	CASSSPLANTEAFF	TGTGCCAGCAGCTCCCCTTTGGCGAACACTGAAGCTTTCTTT
TRBV7-9	once	TRBJ2-3	-	CASIPGTGPSTDTQYF	TGTGCCAGCATCCCCGGCACGGGACCATCCACAGATACGCAGTATTTT
TRBV27	-	TRBJ1-2	-	CASGPFGGGYTF	TGTGCCAGCGGCCCTTTCGGGGGTGGCTACACCTTC
TRBV28	few	TRBJ2-1	-	CASNRGWNEQFF	TGTGCCAGCAACCGGGGCTGGAATGAGCAGTTCTTC
TRBV5-1	-	TRBJ2-1	-	CASSLGRRDFYNEQFF	TGCGCCAGCAGCTTGGGTCGTCGGGACTTTTACAATGAGCAGTTCTTC
TRBV5-4	-	TRBJ1-5	-	CASSLKAEGEHQPQHF	TGTGCCAGCAGCTTGAAGGCGGAGGGGGAACATCAGCCCCAGCATTTT
TRBV7-2	many	TRBJ2-3	TRBD2	CASSLGTSGDTQYF	TGTGCCAGCAGCTTAGGGACTAGCGGGGATACGCAGTATTTT
TRBV12-3/TRBV12-4	-	TRBJ1-1	-	CASSERPTSEAFF	TGTGCCAGCAGTGAGAGACCCACCTCTGAAGCTTTCTTT
TRBV7-2	many	TRBJ2-1	-	CASSPGGGSYNEQFF	TGTGCCAGCAGCCCAGGTGGAGGATCCTACAATGAGCAGTTCTTC